This TCR beta chain was retrieved from a study of blood T cell repertoires in COVID-19. Study summary: Acute and convalescent COVID-19 samples came from the United States, Italy and Spain. T cells, B-cell-depleted T cells, or PBMCs supplied cDNA or gDNA.

Assay used: immunoSEQ multiplex PCR; TCRdb lists only in-frame clones, some missing. The sample shows about 250,000 clones, about nine tenths of them seen only once. CDR3 length equals 13 residues. V dropped 9 bases and J dropped 9 bases, with 15 bases sitting between them. Germline values: CDR1 SEHNR, CDR2 FQNEAQ (reference sequence). Sample: PBMCs or T cells enriched from blood (not recorded which). This receptor was obtained from a woman younger than 45 with acute COVID-19. This sequence joins TRBV7-9 and TRBJ1-6, with D possibly TRBD1 on 6 matching bases. This CDR3 reads CASAGTMSSPLHF. In DNA, the CDR3 is TGTGCCAGTGCCGGGACAATGAGTTCACCCCTCCACTTT.